The 10 T cell receptor beta chains given below trace back to one sample, sequenced in a study of shared clonotypes between healthy human individuals. Method: immunoSEQ multiplex PCR; TCRdb's copy keeps in-frame clones and lacks some. Of 950,000 to 1,200,000 clones in the sample, around three quarters were seen once. Sequenced sample: memory CD4+ T cells from PBMCs. The sample's subset: CD45RA-negative fraction. These TCRs come from a young man in good health. Some clones in this sample may be carry-over from other donors' samples.

Details on this clone: Given a far larger clone just one base away, this is likely a sequencing read error. V is TRBV25-1 and J is TRBJ2-7, with D perhaps matching TRBD1 (6 bases). The ends were cut back, 8 bases at V and 3 bases at J, with 14 bases in the middle. CDR3 length: 13 residues. Germline assignment: CDR1 MGHDK and CDR2 SYGVNS. CDR3 sequence reads: CASLRGSGYEQYF. As DNA, the CDR3 is TGTGCCAGCCTTAGGGGGTCGGGCTACGAGCAGTACTTC.

This chain joins TRBV5-1 and TRBJ1-5, with no clear D. The CDR3 length is 15 residues. Trimming took off 5 bases at V and 0 bases at J, with 12 bases between the two ends. The germline V gene has CDR1 SGHRS and CDR2 YFSETQ. The CDR3 DNA reads TGCGCCAGCAGGGTAGGATTGTATAGCAATCAGCCCCAGCATTTT. It codes for CASRVGLYSNQPQHF.

The chain has TRBV27 and TRBJ2-3, with 10 nucleotides matching TRBD2. In germline, CDR1 is MNHEY, CDR2 SMNVEV (reference sequence). V lost 1 base, J lost 4 bases, and 5 bases stayed unmatched. This CDR3 contains 16 residues. The CDR3 spells CASSLLASGSADTQYF. The DNA of the CDR3 is TGTGCCAGCAGTTTATTGGCTAGCGGGAGTGCAGATACGCAGTATTTT.

The V and J genes are TRBV5-1 and TRBJ1-5; possibly TRBD1 for D (5 bases). Trimming pared 4 bases from V and 4 bases from J, leaving 9 bases between. The CDR3 runs to 13 residues. From germline, CDR1 is SGHRS and CDR2 YFSETQ. The CDR3: CASSPQGNQPQHF. The CDR3 bases are TGCGCCAGCAGCCCCCAGGGTAATCAGCCCCAGCATTTT.

This clone occurred once. The chain joins TRBV28 to TRBJ1-5, with a weak D call TRBD1 (6 bases). Germline V CDR1 and CDR2: MDHEN, SYDVKM. Deletions cut 3 bases from V and 2 bases from J, with 8 bases between. This CDR3 spans 14 amino acids. As DNA, the CDR3 is TGTGCCAGCAGTTTCTACAGGGGCAATCAGCCCCAGCATTTT. Protein: CASSFYRGNQPQHF.

This rearrangement joins TRBV28 to TRBJ1-1; D unresolved. V lost 6 bases, J lost 1 base, and 18 bases lay in between. Germline loops: CDR1 MDHEN, CDR2 SYDVKM. The CDR3 runs 16 residues. The CDR3 bases are TGTGCCAGCAGCGCCACCCGACCGCGGGGGAACACTGAAGCTTTCTTT. Encoded protein: CASSATRPRGNTEAFF. The variable domain in full, completed from reference TRBV28 and TRBJ1-1, reads DVKVTQSSRYLVKRTGEKVFLECVQDMDHENMFWYRQDPGLGLRLIYFSYDVKMKEKGDIPEGYSVSREKKERFSLILESASTNQTSMYLCASSATRPRGNTEAFFGQGTRLTVV.

V usage is TRBV7-3 and J usage is TRBJ1-3, with D uncertain. V lost 1 base to trimming and J lost 3 bases, with 13 bases between them. The CDR3 extends over 16 amino acids. From germline, CDR1 is SGHTA and CDR2 FQGTGA. The CDR3 loop reads CASSLNPGVDGNTIYF. For the CDR3, the DNA is TGTGCCAGCAGCTTAAATCCGGGAGTGGATGGAAACACCATATATTTT.

This chain uses TRBV7-3 with TRBJ1-5; no reliable D call. CDR1 and CDR2 from the germline V gene are SGHTA and FQGTGA. Trimming removed 5 bases from V and 7 bases from J, with 21 bases in between. This CDR3 has 16 amino acids. CDR3 amino acids: CASSAPRGSWKQPQHF. The CDR3 DNA reads as TGTGCCAGCAGCGCCCCCCGCGGCAGTTGGAAGCAGCCCCAGCATTTT.

The CDR3 sequence is CASSLGGRRNEQFF. Here the CDR3 DNA reads TGTGCCAGCAGCTTAGGCGGGAGAAGAAATGAGCAGTTCTTC. The rearrangement links TRBV11-3 to TRBJ2-1; TRBD2 agrees at 7 bases. This CDR3 has 14 residues. Unmatched junction bases numbered 4, after V lost 1 base and J lost 7 bases. Looked up from germline, CDR1 is SGHNT and CDR2 is YENEEA.

The chain recombines TRBV7-9 with TRBJ2-7; D is perhaps TRBD1 (5 bases). CDR3 size: 14 residues. Germline V gives CDR1 SEHNR, CDR2 FQNEAQ (reference sequence). Trimming pared 4 bases from V and 2 bases from J, leaving 12 bases between. CDR3 loop: CASSSNRLPYEQYF. CDR3 sequence (DNA): TGTGCCAGCAGCTCGAACAGGCTCCCCTACGAGCAGTACTTC.